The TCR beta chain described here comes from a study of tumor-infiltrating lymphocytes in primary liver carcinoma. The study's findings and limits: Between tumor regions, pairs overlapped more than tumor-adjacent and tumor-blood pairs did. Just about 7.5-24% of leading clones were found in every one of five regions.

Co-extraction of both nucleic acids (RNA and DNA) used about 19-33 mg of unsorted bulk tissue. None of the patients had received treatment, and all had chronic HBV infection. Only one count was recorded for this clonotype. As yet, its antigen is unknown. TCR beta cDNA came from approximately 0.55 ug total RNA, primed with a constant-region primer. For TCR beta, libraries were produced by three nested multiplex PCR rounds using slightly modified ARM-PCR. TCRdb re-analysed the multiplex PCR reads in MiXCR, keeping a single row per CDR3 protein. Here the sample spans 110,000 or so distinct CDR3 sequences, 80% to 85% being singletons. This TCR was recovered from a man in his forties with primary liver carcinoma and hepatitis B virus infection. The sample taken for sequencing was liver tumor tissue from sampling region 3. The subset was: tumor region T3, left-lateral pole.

Written as DNA, the CDR3 is TGTGCCAGCGGGAAGCGATCCTACGAACACTACTTC. Protein sequence: CASGKRSYEHYF. The chain uses TRBV11-1 and TRBJ2-7; D is ambiguous. CDR3 length equals 12 residues. CDR1 and CDR2 from the germline V gene are SGHAT and FQDESV (reference sequence). Between the trimmed V and J ends, which lost 8 bases and 13 bases, there was a span of 21 bases.